This section outlines one T cell receptor (beta chain) sequence together with its context. The antigen is not known. This CDR3 contains 15 residues. V shed 3 bases and J shed 0 bases, with 14 bases lying between them. CDR1 is SQVTM and CDR2 is ANQGSEA in the germline V gene. The data were obtained in a study of T-cell reconstitution after alpha-beta-depleted transplantation in children. Study-wide points: Where alpha-beta T cells came from about two months after transplant was reportedly several hundred expanded graft clones. Fresh T-cell production supplied most of the T-cell counts and diversity seen one year after transplant. Some patients' high day-60 TCRbeta diversity was attributed to recipient cells surviving conditioning.

Unique molecular identifiers were incorporated when the TCRbeta library was constructed. Each CDR3 protein gets one entry after TCRdb re-called the PCR reads with MiXCR. This sample has roughly 400,000 distinct CDR3 sequences; roughly 43% occur once, and the top ten carry under 35%. The specimen comprised PBMCs, sampled before TCRalphabeta/CD19-depleted stem cell transplant. The rearrangement joins TRBV29-1 to TRBJ1-1; D uncertain. The TCR was taken from a girl aged 2 to 9 with aplastic anemia, due to receive a stem cell transplant. The CDR3 DNA is TGCAGCGTTGATGTCCTGGACCGGATGAACACTGAAGCTTTCTTT. The encoded protein is CSVDVLDRMNTEAFF.